The 19 T cell receptor beta chains listed next were all sequenced from one sample in a study of post-analysis software for immune sequencing data. Overall study results and limits: Five or six TRBV segments, TRBV5-6, TRBV5-1 and TRBV20-1 among them, were found more frequent in patients than controls.

Their antigens are not known. Unique molecular identifiers were carried by the TCR beta cDNA libraries. TCRdb itself ran the PCR reads through MiXCR, one entry per CDR3 protein. Here the sample spans hundreds of thousands of distinct CDR3 sequences, 25% to 30% being singletons. Sequencing was performed on blood. The receptor set was obtained from a girl under 18 with multiple sclerosis.

This rearrangement joins TRBV6-1 to TRBJ1-1, with no clear D. Germline CDR1 MNHNS, CDR2 SASEGT. The length of the CDR3 is 15 residues. V lost 4 bases and J lost 5, with 17 bases in between. Written as DNA, the CDR3 is TGTGCCAGCAGTGGGGTCGGGGTTTTGAGGACTGAAGCTTTCTTT. It translates to CASSGVGVLRTEAFF.

The chain carries TRBV28 and TRBJ2-4; D perhaps matches TRBD2 (7 bases). Germline V gene sequence: CDR1 MDHEN, CDR2 SYDVKM. This CDR3 region has 19 residues. The V gene lost 5 bases and the J gene lost 0 bases, with 23 bases spanning the gap. The CDR3 here is CASSPSWRGRQLAKNIQYF. The CDR3 DNA is TGTGCCAGCAGTCCATCTTGGCGGGGGCGCCAGCTAGCCAAAAACATTCAGTACTTC.

The CDR3 here is CASSGEGRRGDTQYF. For the CDR3, the DNA is TGTGCCAGCAGTGGGGAGGGGAGACGGGGAGATACGCAGTATTTT. The V gene is TRBV25-1, the J gene TRBJ2-3; 7 nucleotides align to TRBD2. J gave up 5 bases and V 4 bases, and 9 bases lay outside the gene matches. Germline V gene data show CDR1 as MGHDK and CDR2 as SYGVNS. The CDR3 loop spans 15 amino acids. Supplemented by reference TRBV25-1 and TRBJ2-3, the full variable domain reads EADIYQTPRYLVIGTGKKITLECSQTMGHDKMYWYQQDPGMELHLIHYSYGVNSTEKGDLSSESTVSRIRTEHFPLTLESARPSHTSQYLCASSGEGRRGDTQYFGPGTRLTVL.

This clonotype has more than one count but fewer than ten. The CDR3: CSARIGASTDTQYF. The CDR3 DNA sequence: TGCAGTGCTAGAATTGGGGCTAGCACAGATACGCAGTATTTT. This rearrangement joins TRBV20-1 to TRBJ2-3; a possible D gene is TRBD1 (5 bases). Germline-derived CDR1 and CDR2 are DFQATT and SNEGSKA (reference sequence). V was trimmed by 2 bases and J by 0 bases, leaving 9 bases between them. This CDR3 comprises 14 residues.

This clonotype was observed a few times. The rearrangement links TRBV20-1 to TRBJ2-1; maybe TRBD2 (5 bases). Germline V gives CDR1 DFQATT, CDR2 SNEGSKA (reference sequence). V lost 1 base and J lost 6, with 16 bases in between. The CDR3 has 15 residues. CDR3 in DNA: TGCAGTGCTAGAGTATCTCTAGCCCCTACCAATGAGCAGTTCTTC. Amino acid sequence: CSARVSLAPTNEQFF.

The rearrangement links TRBV18 to TRBJ1-1; no clear D. This CDR3 comprises 12 residues. Germline CDR1 KGHSH, CDR2 LQKENI. Trimming left V 2 bases short and J 9 bases short, with 10 bases between. CDR3 DNA: TGTGCCAGCTCACCAGGTGACGGGCAAGCTTTCTTT. Its protein product is CASSPGDGQAFF.

This clonotype was observed at least ten times. This rearrangement joins TRBV7-2 to TRBJ2-3; D is tentatively TRBD1 or TRBD2 (5 bases each). V gave up 7 bases and J gave up 5 bases, with 13 bases separating them. CDR1 SGHTA and CDR2 FQGNSA come from the germline V gene. This CDR3 contains 13 residues. For the CDR3, the DNA is TGTGCCAGCACCAAGAGGGGAGTAGATACGCAGTATTTT. This sequence encodes CASTKRGVDTQYF.

The V gene is TRBV7-9, the J gene TRBJ2-7; D possibly corresponds to TRBD1 (6 bases). Matching the DNA end better, TRBJ2-5 makes the J call doubtful. CDR1 is SEHNR, CDR2 FQNEAQ, per germline (reference sequence). The CDR3 is made up of 16 amino acids. As DNA, the CDR3 is TGTGCCAGCAGCTTAGCAGACCAGGGGATCAAAGAGACCCAGTACTTC. As protein: CASSLADQGIKETQYF.

This clonotype was found a few times. The CDR3 DNA sequence: TGCGCCAGCAGCCAAGTGGGGGGACCAGATACGCAGTATTTT. It specifies CASSQVGGPDTQYF. V usage is TRBV4-1 and J usage is TRBJ2-3; D possibly corresponds to TRBD2 (6 bases). V lost 1 base, J lost 4 bases, and 9 bases lay in between. The CDR3 contains 14 residues. Looked up from germline, CDR1 is MGHRA and CDR2 is YSYEKL.

The chain employs TRBV7-2 and TRBJ1-1; D is perhaps TRBD1 (6 bases). CDR3 length equals 14 residues. V was pared by 4 bases and J by 5 bases, with 14 bases between. Germline V gene lookup returns CDR1 SGHTA and CDR2 FQGNSA. CDR3 in amino acids: CASSSIGGWTEAFF. The CDR3 DNA reads TGTGCCAGCAGCTCCATCGGGGGCTGGACTGAAGCTTTCTTT.

Note on this clonotype: Compared with germline, one end of the junction differs, possibly owing to a read error. V is TRBV9 and J is TRBJ1-2, with TRBD1 as a possible D gene (5 bases). Germline V lookup: CDR1 SGDLS, CDR2 YYNGEE. The CDR3 is 10 amino acids. The CDR3 nucleotides read TGTGCCAGCACCAAAGGGGCTGATGCCTTC. Its translation is CASTKGADAF. The variable domain in full, with the rest retrieved from reference TRBV9 and TRBJ1-2, is DSGVTQTPKHLITATGQRVTLRCSPRSGDLSVYWYQQSLDQGLQFLIQYYNGEERAKGNILERFSAQQFPDLHSELNLSSLELGDSALYFCASTKGADAFGSGTRLTVV.

This chain connects TRBV4-2 to TRBJ1-2; D possibly corresponds to TRBD1 (6 bases). This CDR3 contains 15 residues. Germline CDR1 is LGHNA and CDR2 is YNFKEQ. V lost 0 bases, J lost 4 bases, and 12 bases lay in between. The CDR3 loop reads CASSQDPTGIYGYTF. CDR3 sequence (DNA): TGTGCCAGCAGCCAAGATCCAACAGGGATCTATGGCTACACCTTC.

This clonotype showed up just a few times. The chain combines TRBV7-9 with TRBJ2-4; possibly TRBD1 or TRBD2 for D (6 bases each). Trimming removed 8 bases at V and 1 base at J, with 27 bases between. CDR3 length equals 19 residues. Germline lookup yields CDR1 SEHNR and CDR2 FQNEAQ (reference sequence). CDR3: CASGLELRGGLAAKNIQYF. DNA of the CDR3: TGTGCCAGCGGGCTTGAGCTCAGGGGAGGTCTAGCGGCCAAAAACATTCAGTACTTC.

V is TRBV29-1 and J is TRBJ1-2; D is unresolved. The CDR3 consists of 10 residues. V was pared by 4 bases and J by 6 bases, with 6 bases between. Germline V gives CDR1 SQVTM, CDR2 ANQGSEA. CDR3 DNA sequence: TGCAGCGTTGCTGGGGATGGCTACACCTTC. As protein: CSVAGDGYTF.

The rearrangement uses TRBV18 and TRBJ2-7; D is undetermined. The germline V gene encodes CDR1 KGHSH and CDR2 LQKENI. Trimming cost V 5 bases and J 0 bases, with 14 bases left between them. The CDR3 is 15 residues long. The CDR3: CASSNPPGSSYEQYF. The CDR3 bases are TGTGCCAGCTCAAACCCCCCCGGAAGCTCCTACGAGCAGTACTTC.

The CDR3 coding sequence is TGTGCCAGCAGTTTAGCAGGGAGCCACTCTGGGGCCAACGTCCTGACTTTC. Translated: CASSLAGSHSGANVLTF. The V gene is TRBV28, the J gene TRBJ2-6; D assignment may be TRBD1 or TRBD2 (5 bases each). CDR3 length: 17 residues. V was trimmed by 2 bases and J by 0 bases, leaving 11 bases between them. The V gene's germline CDR1 is MDHEN and CDR2 SYDVKM.

In this sample, this clonotype turned up many times. The genes are TRBV5-5 and TRBJ2-3; D may be TRBD1 or TRBD2 (5 bases each). The germline CDR1 and CDR2 sequences are SGHKS and YYEKEE (reference sequence). The CDR3 length is 14 residues. Trimming removed 0 bases from V and 0 bases from J, with 5 bases in between. The CDR3 loop is CASSLGDSTDTQYF. The CDR3 coding sequence is TGTGCCAGCAGCTTGGGGGACAGCACAGATACGCAGTATTTT.

This clonotype has more than one count but fewer than ten. The chain combines TRBV4-1 with TRBJ1-6, with a weak D call TRBD1 (5 bases). V was trimmed by 1 base and J by 7 bases, leaving 11 bases between them. The length of the CDR3 is 15 residues. CDR1 and CDR2 (germline): MGHRA, YSYEKL. The CDR3 DNA reads as TGCGCCAGCAGCCAAGTAGTGCCAGGGAATTCACCCCTCCACTTT. It yields the protein CASSQVVPGNSPLHF.

The rearrangement uses TRBV9 and TRBJ2-1; possible D gene TRBD2, 6 bases. CDR1 and CDR2 from the germline V gene are SGDLS and YYNGEE. V dropped 0 bases and J dropped 10 bases, with 20 bases sitting between them. The CDR3 has 16 amino acids. This CDR3 reads CASSVALPGLSREQFF. The CDR3 region has the DNA TGTGCCAGCAGCGTAGCCCTTCCGGGACTCTCGAGGGAGCAGTTCTTC.